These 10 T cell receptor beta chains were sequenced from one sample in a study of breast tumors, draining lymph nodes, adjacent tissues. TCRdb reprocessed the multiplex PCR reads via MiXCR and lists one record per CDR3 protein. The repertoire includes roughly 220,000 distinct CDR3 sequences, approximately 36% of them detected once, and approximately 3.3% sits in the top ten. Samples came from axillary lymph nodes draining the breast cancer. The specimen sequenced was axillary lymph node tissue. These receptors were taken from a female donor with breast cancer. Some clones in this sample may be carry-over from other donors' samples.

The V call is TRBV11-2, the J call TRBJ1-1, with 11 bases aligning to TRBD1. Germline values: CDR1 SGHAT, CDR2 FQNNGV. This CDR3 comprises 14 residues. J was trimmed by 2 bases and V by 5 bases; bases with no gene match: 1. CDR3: CASSRTGGNTEAFF. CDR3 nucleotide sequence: TGTGCCAGCAGCAGGACAGGGGGCAACACTGAAGCTTTCTTT.

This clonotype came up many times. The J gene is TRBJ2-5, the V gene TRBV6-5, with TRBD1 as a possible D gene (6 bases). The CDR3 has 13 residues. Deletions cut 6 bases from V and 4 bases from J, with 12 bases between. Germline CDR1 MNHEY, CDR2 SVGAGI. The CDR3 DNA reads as TGTGCCAGCAGACCCACAGGGCTAGAGACCCAGTACTTC. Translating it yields CASRPTGLETQYF.

The CDR3 reads CASSSDSGKETQYF. The DNA of the CDR3 is TGTGCCAGCAGCTCGGATAGCGGGAAGGAGACCCAGTACTTC. The gene calls are TRBV7-3 and TRBJ2-5, with 8 positions matching TRBD2. Germline V lookup: CDR1 SGHTA, CDR2 FQGTGA. The trim removed 4 bases at V and 5 bases at J, leaving 6 bases unmatched. CDR3 length equals 14 residues.

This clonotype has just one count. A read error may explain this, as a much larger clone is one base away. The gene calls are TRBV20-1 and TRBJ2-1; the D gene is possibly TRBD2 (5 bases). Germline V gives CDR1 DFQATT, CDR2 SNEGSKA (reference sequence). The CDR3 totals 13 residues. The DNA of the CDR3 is TGCAGTGCCCGGGAAAGCTCCTGCAATGAGCAGTTCTTC. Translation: CSARESSCNEQFF.

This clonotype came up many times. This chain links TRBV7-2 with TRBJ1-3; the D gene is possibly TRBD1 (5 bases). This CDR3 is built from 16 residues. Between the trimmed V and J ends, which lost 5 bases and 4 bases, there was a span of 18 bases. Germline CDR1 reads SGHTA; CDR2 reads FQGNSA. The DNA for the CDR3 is TGTGCCAGCAGCCCCGACCCCGGGGCTGGAGGAAACACCATATATTTT. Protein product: CASSPDPGAGGNTIYF.

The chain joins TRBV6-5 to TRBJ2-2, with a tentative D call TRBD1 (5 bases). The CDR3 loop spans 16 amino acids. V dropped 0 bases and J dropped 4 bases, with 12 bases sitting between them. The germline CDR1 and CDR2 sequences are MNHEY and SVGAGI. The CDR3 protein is CASSYSRGWGTGELFF. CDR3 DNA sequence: TGTGCCAGCAGTTACTCTAGGGGATGGGGCACCGGGGAGCTGTTTTTT.

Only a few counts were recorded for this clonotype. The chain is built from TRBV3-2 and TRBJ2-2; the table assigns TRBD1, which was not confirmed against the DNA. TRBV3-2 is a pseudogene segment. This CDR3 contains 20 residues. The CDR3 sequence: CASSHPSPGPTGSNTGELFF. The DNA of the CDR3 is TGTGCCAGCAGCCACCCCAGCCCAGGACCGACAGGGTCGAACACCGGGGAGCTGTTTTTT.

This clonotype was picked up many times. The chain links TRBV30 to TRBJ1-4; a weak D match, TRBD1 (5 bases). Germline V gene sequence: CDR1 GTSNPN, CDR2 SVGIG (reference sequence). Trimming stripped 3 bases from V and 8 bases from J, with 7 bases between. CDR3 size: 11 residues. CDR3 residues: CAWRGDEKLFF. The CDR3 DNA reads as TGTGCCTGGAGGGGGGACGAAAAACTGTTTTTT.

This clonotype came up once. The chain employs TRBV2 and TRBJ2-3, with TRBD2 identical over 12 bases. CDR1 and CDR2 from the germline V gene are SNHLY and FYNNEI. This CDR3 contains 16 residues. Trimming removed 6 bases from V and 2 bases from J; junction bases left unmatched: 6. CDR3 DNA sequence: TGTGCCAGCAGGGGCGGGACTAGCGGGTCCACAGATACGCAGTATTTT. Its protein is CASRGGTSGSTDTQYF.

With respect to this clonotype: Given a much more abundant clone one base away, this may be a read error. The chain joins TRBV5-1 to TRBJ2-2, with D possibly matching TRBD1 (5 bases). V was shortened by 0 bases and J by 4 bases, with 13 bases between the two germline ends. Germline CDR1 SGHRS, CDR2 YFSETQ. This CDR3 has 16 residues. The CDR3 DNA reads TGCGCCAGCAGCTTGGAACAGGCGGCGATCACCGGGGAGCTGTTTTTT. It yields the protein CASSLEQAAITGELFF. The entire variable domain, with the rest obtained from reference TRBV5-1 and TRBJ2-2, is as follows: KAGVTQTPRYLIKTRGQQVTLSCSPISGHRSVSWYQQTPGQGLQFLFEYFSETQRNKGNFPGRFSGRQFSNSRSEMNVSTLELGDSALYLCASSLEQAAITGELFFGEGSRLTVL.